The sequence of this T cell receptor (beta chain) was determined in a study of CD8 T cells in Susac syndrome. cDNA came from roughly 0.53 to 1 ug RNA primed by random hexamers. TCRdb re-called the immunoSEQ multiplex PCR reads through MiXCR, storing one row per CDR3 protein. The sample has approximately 190,000 distinct CDR3 sequences, approximately 93% seen once. Sequenced input: CD4+ T cells from PBMCs. This receptor was identified in a human donor in good health.

The CDR3 DNA reads TGTGCCAGCAGCGAGCGACAGGGCGTGAACACTGAAGCTTTCTTT. Protein product: CASSERQGVNTEAFF. V is TRBV6-6 and J is TRBJ1-1, with 7 bases fitting TRBD1. The CDR3 is 15 amino acids. Losses at the gene ends were 6 bases for V and 0 bases for J; bases not matched to a gene: 7. Germline-derived CDR1 and CDR2 are MNHNY and SVGAGI (reference sequence).